The 7 T cell receptor beta chains below were found in one sample sequenced in a study of naive and memory T cell subsets. Both TRBC1 and TRBC2 were covered by a beta constant-region primer of two equimolar oligonucleotides. MiXCR, run by TCRdb on the UMI-ligation and nested PCR reads, gives a single entry per CDR3 protein. The sample carries about 85,000 distinct CDR3 sequences, 10% to 15% recorded once. The sample comprised central memory CD4+ T cells from blood. All receptors come from a human donor in good health.

This clonotype was found many times. CDR3 DNA sequence: TGCAGCGTTGAAGATCGGCGAGATACGCAGTATTTT. Translating gives CSVEDRRDTQYF. J is TRBJ2-3 and V is TRBV29-1; D remains ambiguous. Trimming removed 0 bases at V and 5 bases at J, with 6 bases between. Germline-derived CDR1 and CDR2 are SQVTM and ANQGSEA. The CDR3 has 12 amino acids.

At least ten counts were recorded for this clonotype. The rearrangement links TRBV29-1 to TRBJ2-1, with TRBD2 identical over 10 bases. V dropped 4 bases and J dropped 4; count of bases not matched to a gene: 4. Germline V CDR1 and CDR2: SQVTM, ANQGSEA. The CDR3 is 14 amino acids. CDR3 coding DNA: TGCAGCGTTGCTAGCGGGGGTCCGTACAATGAGCAGTTCTTC. Protein sequence: CSVASGGPYNEQFF.

The V and J genes are TRBV6-2 or TRBV6-3 and TRBJ2-5; D might be TRBD1 (6 bases). CDR3 size: 14 residues. The germline gives CDR1 MNHEY, CDR2 SVGEGT. Trimming pared 5 bases from V and 7 bases from J, leaving 17 bases between. The CDR3 DNA is TGTGCCAGCAGTACCATCACGCGAGGGGGGACCCAGTACTTC. Amino acids: CASSTITRGGTQYF.

This chain uses TRBV7-3 with TRBJ2-3; D might be TRBD2 (5 bases). This CDR3 has 13 residues. Trimming shortened V by 5 bases and J by 3 bases, and 9 bases separated the two germline ends. CDR1 SGHTA and CDR2 FQGTGA come from the germline V gene. CDR3 sequence (DNA): TGTGCCAGCAGCCGTTCGGGGACAGATACGCAGTATTTT. Encoded protein: CASSRSGTDTQYF.

This clonotype showed up just a few times. The CDR3 bases are TGTGCCAGCAGTTTAGAGGAAACTGGCTACACCTTC. It specifies CASSLEETGYTF. The V and J genes are TRBV12-3 or TRBV12-4 and TRBJ1-2; D is ambiguous. V was shortened by 1 base and J by 7 bases, with 7 bases between the two germline ends. The CDR3 is 12 amino acids.

V gene TRBV20-1 combines with J gene TRBJ2-7, with 7 bases lining up with TRBD1. The V gene end was trimmed by 4 bases and the J gene end by 2 bases; junction bases not matched to a gene: 8. The CDR3 consists of 14 residues. Germline V gene sequence: CDR1 DFQATT, CDR2 SNEGSKA (reference sequence). The CDR3 spells CSATGGAVPYEQYF. As DNA, the CDR3 is TGCAGTGCTACAGGGGGAGCAGTCCCCTACGAGCAGTACTTC.

This clonotype was counted many times. The CDR3 region is CSASGRLAGGDTQYF. The CDR3 nucleotides are TGCAGTGCTAGCGGCCGACTAGCGGGAGGAGATACGCAGTATTTT. The chain carries TRBV20-1 and TRBJ2-3, with 13 bases aligning to TRBD2. Germline-derived CDR1 and CDR2 are DFQATT and SNEGSKA (reference sequence). V shed 3 bases, J shed 5 bases, and the junction held 5 bases outside the gene matches. The CDR3 runs to 15 residues.